Included here is one T cell receptor (beta chain) sequence, with context. The clone's antigen remains unknown. It may be a read error: a sequence one base away is much more abundant. Two rounds of multiplex PCR were used to amplify the TCR beta CDR3 region from genomic DNA. The first PCR round used primers specific to each TRBV and TRBJ gene, with sequences filed in Chinese patent CN105087789A. The second PCR round used universal primers. The Roche High Pure PCR Template Preparation Kit was used to extract genomic DNA from frozen PBMCs. An Illumina HiSeq 3000 was used to sequence the libraries paired-end with 151 bp reads. Processing in the source paper ran as follows. CutAdapt was used to remove raw reads lacking the multiplex PCR primer sequences. High-quality paired reads were merged into contigs with PEAR. MiXCR assigned TRB V, D and J gene segments to each contig by aligning to reference sequences. CDR3 sequences were clustered by base quality and sequence similarity to remove sequencing errors. Diversity was calculated as Shannon entropy divided by the natural log of the number of productive TCR sequences. Clonality was defined as one minus Shannon entropy divided by the natural log of the number of unique clonotypes. Using the Youden index from ROC curves, the researchers picked the repertoire-metric cut-offs for progression-free survival, and all analyses were carried out in R 3.5.3. TCRdb passed the public sequencing reads through fastp at Q25 and MiXCR, retaining productive beta sequences. Rows merge per CDR3 protein into single entries with the most common DNA and genes. TCRdb, rather than the study authors, made the V and J calls. The table for this sample lists 15,000 to 25,000 distinct CDR3 sequences; roughly 28% of them were counted only once. Clones ranked in the top ten supply 22% of the sample.

No patient had a history of other malignancies or prior chemotherapy or radiotherapy, and all had node-negative disease on CT and PET/CT. At each of two time points, roughly 6.3 milliliters of peripheral venous blood were collected into EDTA tubes. PBMCs were isolated by Ficoll-Paque Plus density-gradient centrifugation. Immediately after collection, samples were stored at -80 degrees C until analysis. This entry is derived from a study of prognosis after radiotherapy for stage I lung cancer (dated by TCRdb to the early 2020s). General notes on the study: About 19 stage I NSCLC patients were enrolled in Nanjing, China, between 2018 and January 2019. Newly diagnosed primary stage I lung tumors were found in fourteen patients, while oligometastatic NSCLC after surgical resection of the primary tumor was found in several. All patients were considered medically inoperable, owing to comorbidities in around twelve and refusal of surgery in about seven. The cohort comprised 13 men and about 6 women with a median age of approximately 74 years, ranging from roughly 53 to 85 years. Roughly eleven patients had adenocarcinoma and seven had squamous cell carcinoma as the tumor histology. Using image-guided IMRT or VMAT, SBRT was delivered in 3 to 5 fractions at a biologically effective dose of at least 100 Gy. SBRT was not combined with any concurrent therapy in any patient. Distant metastases were developed by four of the 19 patients after SBRT, at a median of roughly 7 months, whereas no significant progression was observed in the other 15 patients. The study profiled peripheral blood TCR beta repertoires from stage I NSCLC patients before and after stereotactic body radiotherapy and related them to distant failure. The study took one blood sample before SBRT and one after SBRT from each of 19 patients and sequenced all 38 samples. Paper-wide results and their limitations: The small cohort and short follow-up limited the study, so independent validation of the findings is needed. After SBRT, the number of unique TCR clones decreased (median approximately 9,100 before versus several thousand after; Wilcoxon paired P=0.011). None of the reported P values were adjusted for multiple comparisons. No determination of tumor specificity was made for expanded TCR clones. Post-SBRT Shannon entropy and its change from baseline were lower in patients who developed distant metastases; baseline Shannon entropy was not associated with metastases. Differences in TRBV and TRBJ usage frequencies by metastasis status were reportedly observed in two V genes at baseline and in several V and two J genes after SBRT.

V loses 3 bases of germline sequence and J loses 2 bases, and the interval between the two ends is 13 bases. The germline V gene encodes CDR1 MNHGY and CDR2 SVAAGI. The CDR3 spans 15 residues, from the cysteine through the phenylalanine. Of all the DNA, just the CDR3 is kept, 45 bases in frame from base 1. Here the sequenced sample was PBMCs, taken before or after stereotactic body radiation therapy (not recorded which). The source is a donor over 45 with non-small cell lung cancer. The V gene is TRBV6-9 and the J gene is TRBJ2-5; the D gene assignment is ambiguous. The sequenced DNA is TGTGCCAGCAGTTACACATCGACCGGACAAGAGACCCAGTACTTC. It encodes CASSYTSTGQETQYF.